The clone carrying this T cell receptor beta chain occurred once. Its antigen is as yet unknown. CDR1 and CDR2 (germline): SGHTA, FQGNSA. The trim removed 10 bases at V and 4 bases at J, leaving 12 bases unmatched. This CDR3 is 14 amino acids long. This record comes from a study of Tregs in tolerant kidney transplant recipients. Broader study findings: Antigen-driven expansion was suggested because donor-specific Tregs expanded more than all Tregs in tolerant patients. The small number of patients limits these findings pending further validation. Changing PCR primers prevented nucleotide comparison between some patients' samples.

Mixed chimerism was transient after nonmyeloablative marrow transplants from related graft donors. The assay was immunoSEQ multiplex PCR, and TCRdb's table has in-frame clones only and misses some. This sample has approximately 60,000 clones; about 87% occur once, and the top ten carry 3.5% to 4%. The receptor's source is a human patient who received a combined kidney and bone marrow transplant. Some T cells may be provided by the graft donor. This chain connects TRBV7-2 to TRBJ2-7; 8 bases fit TRBD2. The input for sequencing was CD4+ T cells from blood (PBMCs), taken 6 months after the transplant. The CDR3 protein is CATAGAGGHYEQYF. DNA of the CDR3: TGTGCCACCGCGGGGGCGGGGGGACATTACGAGCAGTACTTC.